This is a list of T cell receptor beta chains from one sample in a study of T cell responses to AZD1222 COVID-19 vaccine. The assay was immunoSEQ multiplex PCR, and TCRdb's table has in-frame clones only and misses some. Seen here are under 200,000 clones, roughly 91% observed once, and the top ten hold 20% to 30%. The sample here was peripheral blood, taken 28 days after the second AZD1222 dose. These receptors all come from an adult who received the AZD1222 COVID-19 vaccine. Both conserved end residues are trimmed from each CDR3. Fields, in order: V gene, J gene, CDR3 protein.

TRBV6-6	TRBJ1-5	ASTDPGTGQPQH
TRBV2	TRBJ2-1	ASRSQRSSYNEQF
TRBV7-2	TRBJ2-1	ASSLRGQGVYNEQF
TRBV6-2/TRBV6-3	TRBJ2-3	ASSYLAGGTDTQY
TRBV5-4	TRBJ1-1	ASRDGQGEAF
TRBV19	TRBJ1-1	ASSYQGARNTEAF
TRBV6-1	TRBJ2-7	ASSEKGGRANGY
TRBV7-8	TRBJ1-1	ASSSKGRENTEAF
TRBV30	TRBJ1-2	AWRRGRQGQEGGYT
TRBV19	TRBJ2-3	ASSVGGTDTQY
TRBV2	TRBJ1-6	ASSVISDPGNSPLH
TRBV28	TRBJ2-4	ASSSSPPVIQY
TRBV5-1	TRBJ1-4	ASRDIKATNEKLF
TRBV28	TRBJ2-7	ASSLWSGLAGSSYEQY
TRBV20-1	TRBJ2-7	SASLSGFSYEQY
TRBV15	TRBJ2-1	ATSRDFASGRAGEQF
TRBV6-2/TRBV6-3	TRBJ2-7	ASSRRGLARTYEQY
TRBV12-5	TRBJ2-3	ASGLWPPRTSGKVTDTQY
TRBV9	TRBJ2-2	ASSATGAPTGELF
TRBV5-1	TRBJ1-2	ASSPGLIYGYT
TRBV30	TRBJ2-3	AWSVGDTSTDTQY
TRBV7-2	TRBJ2-7	ASSSDPPGYEQY
TRBV19	TRBJ2-3	ASSVPGTSTDTQY
TRBV25-1	TRBJ2-1	ASGPRLAANNEQF
TRBV30	TRBJ1-3	AWRTGVGNTIY
TRBV5-4	TRBJ1-2	ASSLGSRYGYT
TRBV11-3	TRBJ2-6	ASSTGQGFSGANVLT
TRBV20-1	TRBJ1-2	SADRGKGYT
TRBV19	TRBJ1-2	ASSRDSQYGYT
TRBV28	TRBJ2-3	ASSLYPPAGKSTDTQY
TRBV6-5	TRBJ1-4	ASRNRNRNEKLF
TRBV2	TRBJ2-2	ASKGGTGELF
TRBV14	TRBJ2-7	ASSQVGTSGNYEQY
TRBV18	TRBJ1-6	ASSPLGRPGGNSPLH
TRBV6-5	TRBJ2-7	ASRDGNYEQY
TRBV28	TRBJ1-1	ASSQWNTEAF
TRBV19	TRBJ2-3	ASSIGRLAGGSSTDTQY
TRBV19	TRBJ1-5	ASRTDRAGNQPQH
TRBV7-2	TRBJ2-3	ASSHTGEVYTDTQY
TRBV7-3	TRBJ2-5	ASSLRQGAGETQY
TRBV18	TRBJ2-2	ASSPPTGEWRELF
TRBV5-5	TRBJ2-7	ASSLDGTSNEQY
TRBV28	TRBJ1-3	ASSLGVARNTIY
TRBV6-6	TRBJ2-2	ASSRGQGFSGELF
TRBV27	TRBJ2-1	ASNQYPTSNSYNEQF
TRBV18	TRBJ1-1	ASSQGGGIMNTEAF
TRBV7-9	TRBJ2-7	ASSPTNMGTTSYEQY
TRBV6-4	TRBJ2-7	ASSALLSGSPTGEQY
TRBV11-2	TRBJ2-3	ASSSRTGRTDTQY
TRBV19	TRBJ1-5	ASTRGQGQNQPQH
TRBV7-9	TRBJ1-2	ASSRRTGPVDYGYT
TRBV13	TRBJ2-3	ASRLAGDSTDTQY
TRBV5-1	TRBJ1-1	ASSLVWQGASGSAEAF
TRBV7-9	TRBJ1-4	ASSLSRTRESGEKLF
TRBV6-1	TRBJ2-1	ASSEPGLASHEQF
TRBV13	TRBJ1-1	ASRPRGGTNTEAF
TRBV5-1	TRBJ2-7	ASSSNYKGEQY
TRBV7-9	TRBJ1-1	ASSFNRDLNTEAF